The following is a T cell receptor beta chain sequence with its context. Its target is unknown. V was clipped by 0 bases and J by 4 bases, with 14 bases between them. The CDR3 totals 16 residues. The germline V gene encodes CDR1 SGHRS and CDR2 YFSETQ. The data were taken from a study of cytomegalovirus exposure and HLA in healthy donors. Researchers ran the PCR with 60 Vbeta and 13 Jbeta primers. Assay: immunoSEQ multiplex PCR; the TCRdb copy retains only in-frame clones and omits some. The repertoire holds approximately 110,000 clones, with over 60% as singletons. Overall study results and limits: In an earlier analysis, about 90% or about 30%: the productive usage of most TCR beta V segments. TCR beta V- and J-gene trimming was later associated with a missense DCLRE1C variant.

Nominal health characterized the donors when sampled, though unrecorded immune exposures were likely. This clonotype was obtained from a woman under 40 in good health and CMV-seronegative. The specimen was PBMCs. The chain couples TRBV5-1 to TRBJ2-1, with D perhaps TRBD1 (6 bases). The CDR3 loop reads CASSLDGQSEYNEQFF. Written as DNA, the CDR3 is TGCGCCAGCAGCTTGGACGGACAGTCAGAGTACAATGAGCAGTTCTTC.